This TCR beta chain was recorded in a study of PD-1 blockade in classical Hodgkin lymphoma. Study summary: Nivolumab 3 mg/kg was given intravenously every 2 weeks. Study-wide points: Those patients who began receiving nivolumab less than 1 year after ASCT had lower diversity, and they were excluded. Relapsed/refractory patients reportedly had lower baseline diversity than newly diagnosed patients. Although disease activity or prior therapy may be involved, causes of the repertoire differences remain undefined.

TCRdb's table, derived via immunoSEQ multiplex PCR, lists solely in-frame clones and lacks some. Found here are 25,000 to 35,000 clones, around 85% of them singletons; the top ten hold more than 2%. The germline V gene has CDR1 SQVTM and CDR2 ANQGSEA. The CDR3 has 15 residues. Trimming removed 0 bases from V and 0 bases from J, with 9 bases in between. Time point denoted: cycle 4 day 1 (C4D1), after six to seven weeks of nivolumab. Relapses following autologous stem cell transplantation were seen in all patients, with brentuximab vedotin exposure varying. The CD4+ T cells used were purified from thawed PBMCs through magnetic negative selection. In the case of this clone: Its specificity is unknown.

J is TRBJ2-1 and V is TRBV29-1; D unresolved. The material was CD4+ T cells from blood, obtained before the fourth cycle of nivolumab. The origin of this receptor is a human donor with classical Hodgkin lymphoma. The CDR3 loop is CSVEEQYGSYNEQFF. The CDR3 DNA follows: TGCAGCGTTGAAGAACAGTATGGCTCCTACAATGAGCAGTTCTTC.